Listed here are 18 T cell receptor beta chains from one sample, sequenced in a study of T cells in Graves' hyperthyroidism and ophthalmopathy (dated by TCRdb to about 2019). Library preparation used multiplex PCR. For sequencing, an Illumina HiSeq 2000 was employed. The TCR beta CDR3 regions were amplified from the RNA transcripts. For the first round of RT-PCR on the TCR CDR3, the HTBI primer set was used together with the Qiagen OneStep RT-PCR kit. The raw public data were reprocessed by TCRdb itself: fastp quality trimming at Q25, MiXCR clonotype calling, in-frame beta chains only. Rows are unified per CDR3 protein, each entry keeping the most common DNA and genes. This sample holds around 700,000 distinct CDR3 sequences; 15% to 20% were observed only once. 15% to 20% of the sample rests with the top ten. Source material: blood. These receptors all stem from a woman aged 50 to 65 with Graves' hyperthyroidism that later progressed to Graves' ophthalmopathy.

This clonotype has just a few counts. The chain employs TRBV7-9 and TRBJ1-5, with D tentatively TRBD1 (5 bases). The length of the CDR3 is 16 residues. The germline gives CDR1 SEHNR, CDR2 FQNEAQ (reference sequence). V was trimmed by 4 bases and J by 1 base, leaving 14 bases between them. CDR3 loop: CASSSEPWGSNQPQHF. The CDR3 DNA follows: TGTGCCAGCAGCTCCGAACCGTGGGGGAGCAATCAGCCCCAGCATTTT.

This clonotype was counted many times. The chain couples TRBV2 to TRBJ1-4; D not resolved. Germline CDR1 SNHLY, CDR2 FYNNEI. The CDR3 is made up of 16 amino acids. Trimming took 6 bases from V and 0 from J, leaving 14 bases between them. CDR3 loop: CASREQRRATNEKLFF. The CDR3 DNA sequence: TGTGCCAGCAGGGAACAGAGGAGGGCAACTAATGAAAAACTGTTTTTT. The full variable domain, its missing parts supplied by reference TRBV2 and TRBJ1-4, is EPEVTQTPSHQVTQMGQEVILRCVPISNHLYFYWYRQILGQKVEFLVSFYNNEISEKSEIFDDQFSVERPDGSNFTLKIRSTKLEDSAMYFCASREQRRATNEKLFFGSGTQLSVL.

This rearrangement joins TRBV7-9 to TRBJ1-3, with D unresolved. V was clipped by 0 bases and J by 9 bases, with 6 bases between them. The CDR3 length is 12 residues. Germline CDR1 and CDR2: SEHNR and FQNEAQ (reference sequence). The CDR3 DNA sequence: TGTGCCAGCAGCTTAGCCGTGTCCACCATATATTTT. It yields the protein CASSLAVSTIYF.

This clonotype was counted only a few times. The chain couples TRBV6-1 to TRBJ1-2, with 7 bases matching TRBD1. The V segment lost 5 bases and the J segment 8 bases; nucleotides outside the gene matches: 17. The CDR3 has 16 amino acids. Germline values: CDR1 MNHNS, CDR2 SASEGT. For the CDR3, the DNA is TGTGCCAGCAGTCCGAACGCCGGGACAGCGGCGATCGGCTACACCTTC. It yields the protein CASSPNAGTAAIGYTF.

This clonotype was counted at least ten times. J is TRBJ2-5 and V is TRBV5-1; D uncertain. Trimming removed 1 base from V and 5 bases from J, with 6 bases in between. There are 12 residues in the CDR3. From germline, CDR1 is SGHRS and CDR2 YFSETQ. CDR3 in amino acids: CASSLTVETQYF. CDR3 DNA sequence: TGCGCCAGCAGCTTGACCGTCGAGACCCAGTACTTC.

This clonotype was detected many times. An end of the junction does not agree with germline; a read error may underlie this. CDR3 sequence: CASSLGQGLGQPQHF. CDR3 nucleotides: TGTGCCAGCAGTTTAGGGCAGGGTTTGGGTCAGCCCCAGCATTTT. The gene calls are TRBV7-2 and TRBJ1-5; the D gene is possibly TRBD1 (5 bases). Germline V gene sequence: CDR1 SGHTA, CDR2 FQGNSA. The CDR3 length is 15 residues.

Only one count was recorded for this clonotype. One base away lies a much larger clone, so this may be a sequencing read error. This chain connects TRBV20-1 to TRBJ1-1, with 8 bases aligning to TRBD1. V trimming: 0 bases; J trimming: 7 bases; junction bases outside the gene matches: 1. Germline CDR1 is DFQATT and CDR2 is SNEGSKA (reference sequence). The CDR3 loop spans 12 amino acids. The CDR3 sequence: CSARETGDEAFF. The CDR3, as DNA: TGCAGTGCTAGAGAGACAGGGGATGAAGCTTTCTTT.

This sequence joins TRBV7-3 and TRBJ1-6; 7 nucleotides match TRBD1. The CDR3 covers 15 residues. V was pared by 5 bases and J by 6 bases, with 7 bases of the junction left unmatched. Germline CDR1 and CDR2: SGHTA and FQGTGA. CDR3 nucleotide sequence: TGTGCCAGCAGCGACAGGGCAGGGACTAATTCACCCCTCCACTTT. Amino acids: CASSDRAGTNSPLHF.

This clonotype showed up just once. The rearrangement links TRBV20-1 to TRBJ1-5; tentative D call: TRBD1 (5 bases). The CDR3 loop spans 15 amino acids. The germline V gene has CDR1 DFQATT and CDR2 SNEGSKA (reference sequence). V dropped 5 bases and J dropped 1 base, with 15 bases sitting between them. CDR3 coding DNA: TGCAGTGCTCCTGCGGGGGGACGCAGCAATCAGCCCCAGCATTTT. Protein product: CSAPAGGRSNQPQHF.

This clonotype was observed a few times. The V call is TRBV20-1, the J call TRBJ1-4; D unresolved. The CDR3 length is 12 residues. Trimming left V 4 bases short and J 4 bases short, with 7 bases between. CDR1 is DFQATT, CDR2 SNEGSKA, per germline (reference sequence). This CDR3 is CSATGFNEKLFF. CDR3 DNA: TGCAGTGCTACCGGGTTTAATGAAAAACTGTTTTTT.

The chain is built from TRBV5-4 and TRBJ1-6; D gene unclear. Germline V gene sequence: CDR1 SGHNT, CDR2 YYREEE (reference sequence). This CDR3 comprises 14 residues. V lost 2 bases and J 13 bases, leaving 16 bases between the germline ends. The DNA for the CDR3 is TGTGCCAGCAGCTTAGGCCCTGATGGTTTCCCCCTCCACTTT. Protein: CASSLGPDGFPLHF. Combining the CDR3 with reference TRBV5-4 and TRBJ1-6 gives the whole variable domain ETGVTQSPTHLIKTRGQQVTLRCSSQSGHNTVSWYQQALGQGPQFIFQYYREEENGRGNFPPRFSGLQFPNYSSELNVNALELDDSALYLCASSLGPDGFPLHFGNGTRLTVT.

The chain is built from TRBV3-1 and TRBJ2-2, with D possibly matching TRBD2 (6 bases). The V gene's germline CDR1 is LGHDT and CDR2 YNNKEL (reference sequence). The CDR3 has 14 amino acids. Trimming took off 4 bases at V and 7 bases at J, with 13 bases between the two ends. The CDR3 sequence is CASSPSPGSGELFF. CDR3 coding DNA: TGTGCCAGCAGCCCAAGTCCCGGGAGCGGGGAGCTGTTTTTT.

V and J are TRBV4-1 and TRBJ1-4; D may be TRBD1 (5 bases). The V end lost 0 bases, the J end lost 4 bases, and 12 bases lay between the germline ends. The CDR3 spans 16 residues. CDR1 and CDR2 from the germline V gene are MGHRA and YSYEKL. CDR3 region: CASSQDDGAVNEKLFF. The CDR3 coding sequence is TGCGCCAGCAGCCAAGATGACGGGGCCGTTAATGAAAAACTGTTTTTT.

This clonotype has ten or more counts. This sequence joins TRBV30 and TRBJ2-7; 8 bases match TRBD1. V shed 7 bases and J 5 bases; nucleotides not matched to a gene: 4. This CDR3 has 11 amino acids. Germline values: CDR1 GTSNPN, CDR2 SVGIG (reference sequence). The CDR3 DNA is TGTGCCTTCAACAGGGGGAACGAGCAGTACTTC. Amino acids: CAFNRGNEQYF.

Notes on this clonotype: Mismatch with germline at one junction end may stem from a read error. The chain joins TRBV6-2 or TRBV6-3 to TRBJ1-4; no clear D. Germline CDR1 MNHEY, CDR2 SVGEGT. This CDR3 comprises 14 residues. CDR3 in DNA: TGTGCCAGCAGCCCTGGAGGGTCTGCCGAAAGACTGTTTTTT. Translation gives CASSPGGSAERLFF.

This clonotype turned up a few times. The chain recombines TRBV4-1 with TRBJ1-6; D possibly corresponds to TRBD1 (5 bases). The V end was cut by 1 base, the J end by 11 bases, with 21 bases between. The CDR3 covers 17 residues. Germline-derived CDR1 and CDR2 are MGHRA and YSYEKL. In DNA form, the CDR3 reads TGCGCCAGCAGCCAAGGGTCAGTCACGGGGCTTACCGCACCCCTCCACTTT. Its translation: CASSQGSVTGLTAPLHF.

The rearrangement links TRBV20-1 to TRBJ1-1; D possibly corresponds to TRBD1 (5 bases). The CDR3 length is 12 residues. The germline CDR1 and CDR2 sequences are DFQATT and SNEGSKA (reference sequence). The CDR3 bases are TGCAGGGGGTGGGGGGGAGGCACTGAAGCTTTCTTT. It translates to CRGWGGGTEAFF.

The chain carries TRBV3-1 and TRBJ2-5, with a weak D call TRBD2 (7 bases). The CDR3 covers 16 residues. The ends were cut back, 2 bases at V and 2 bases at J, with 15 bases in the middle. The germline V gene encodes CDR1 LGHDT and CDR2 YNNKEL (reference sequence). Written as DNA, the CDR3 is TGTGCCAGCAGCCAACCGCTGCGGGGGCCTCAAGAGACCCAGTACTTC. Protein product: CASSQPLRGPQETQYF.